The clone carrying this TCR beta chain was seen repeatedly, ten times or more. Its target is not known. Per the germline V gene, CDR1 is SEHNR and CDR2 is FQNEAQ (reference sequence). CDR3 length: 15 residues. Deletions cut 3 bases from V and 2 bases from J, with 8 bases between. Unique molecular identifiers (one per individual cDNA molecule) were attached. Each CDR3 protein gets one entry after TCRdb re-called the 5' RACE reads with MiXCR. The sample consists of fewer than 9,500 distinct CDR3 sequences, about 5% of them appearing once. The data are from a study of early T cells in non-severe SARS-CoV-2 infection. Regarding the study as a whole: Anti-spike CD8 responses were favored in VDJdb matching, and private and CD4 specificities were missed.

The sequenced material came from whole blood. The source is an adult who was a healthcare worker with PCR-confirmed SARS-CoV-2 infection or an uninfected control (not recorded which). The V call is TRBV7-9, the J call TRBJ2-6, with D uncertain. CDR3: CASSFFQTGANVLTF. CDR3 nucleotide sequence: TGTGCCAGCAGCTTTTTCCAGACTGGGGCCAACGTCCTGACTTTC.